A single sample gave rise to the 26 T cell receptor beta chains below, sequenced in a study of cytomegalovirus exposure and HLA in healthy donors. The study ran its PCR with 60 Vbeta and 13 Jbeta primers. Some clones are missing from TCRdb's copy, which holds only in-frame ones; the method was immunoSEQ multiplex PCR. The sample records about 150,000 clones, around 80% being singletons. Material for sequencing was PBMCs. These receptors were obtained from a boy aged 2 to 9 in good health and CMV-seronegative.

The chain has TRBV19 and TRBJ2-2; 12 nucleotides agree with TRBD2. The CDR3 covers 15 residues. Germline loops: CDR1 LNHDA, CDR2 SQIVND (reference sequence). J gave up 5 bases and V 6 bases, and 4 bases lay outside the gene matches. CDR3 nucleotide sequence: TGTGCCAGTAGAACCGGGACTAGCGGGACCGGGGAGCTGTTTTTT. It translates to CASRTGTSGTGELFF.

In this sample, this clone turned up once. This chain connects TRBV10-3 to TRBJ2-1; 12 bases map to TRBD2. Germline lookup yields CDR1 ENHRY and CDR2 SYGVKD. J was trimmed by 6 bases and V by 10 bases; bases with no gene match: 7. The CDR3 has 14 amino acids. The CDR3 DNA is TGTGCCACGGCTGGGACTAGCGGGTTCAATGAGCAGTTCTTC. Its translation: CATAGTSGFNEQFF.

A note on this clone: The sample holds other DNA sequences that translate to the same CDR3. This chain links TRBV25-1 with TRBJ2-5; TRBD1 might be the D (6 bases). The CDR3 is 13 residues long. Trimming removed 1 base from V and 5 bases from J, with 8 bases in between. The germline V gene has CDR1 MGHDK and CDR2 SYGVNS. The CDR3, as DNA: TGTGCCAGCAGTGAATTAGGGGGTGAGACCCAGTACTTC. Residues: CASSELGGETQYF.

This rearrangement joins TRBV29-1 to TRBJ2-1; 7 bases agree with TRBD2. Germline V gene data show CDR1 as SQVTM and CDR2 as ANQGSEA. The V gene end was trimmed by 3 bases and the J gene end by 5 bases; junction bases not matched to a gene: 4. The CDR3 is 13 residues long. The CDR3 DNA reads TGCAGCGTTGACCGGGAGGCTAACAATGAGCAGTTCTTC. It codes for CSVDREANNEQFF.

The chain recombines TRBV27 with TRBJ1-4; D gene ambiguous. CDR1 is MNHEY, CDR2 SMNVEV, per germline (reference sequence). V lost 6 bases and J lost 4, with 18 bases in between. CDR3 length: 16 amino acids. CDR3 region: CASRRDAVEFNEKLFF. The CDR3, as DNA: TGTGCCAGCAGGCGAGACGCGGTCGAATTTAATGAAAAACTGTTTTTT.

The genes are TRBV9 and TRBJ1-4; D possibly corresponds to TRBD1 (5 bases). The CDR3 is 16 residues long. V lost 1 base and J 4 bases, leaving 14 bases between the germline ends. From germline, CDR1 is SGDLS and CDR2 YYNGEE. Here the CDR3 DNA reads TGTGCCAGCAGCGTAAATCCCGCGACAGTTAATGAAAAACTGTTTTTT. Translating it yields CASSVNPATVNEKLFF.

This chain connects TRBV27 to TRBJ2-7; 9 bases map to TRBD1. With 4 bases clipped from V and 5 bases from J, the junction kept 6 bases outside the gene matches. This CDR3 has 14 residues. From germline, CDR1 is MNHEY and CDR2 SMNVEV (reference sequence). As DNA, the CDR3 is TGTGCCAGCAGTTGGGGACAGGGAATAAACGAGCAGTACTTC. This codes for CASSWGQGINEQYF.

The chain uses TRBV28 and TRBJ2-5; D gene uncertain. Germline CDR1 MDHEN, CDR2 SYDVKM. This CDR3 comprises 14 residues. Trimming removed 7 bases from V and 5 bases from J, with 17 bases in between. The CDR3 bases are TGTGCCAGCATCTCCGATTTGTCCCGGGAGACCCAGTACTTC. Translating it yields CASISDLSRETQYF.

This chain links TRBV11-2 with TRBJ1-1, with 8 bases lining up with TRBD1. The germline V gene has CDR1 SGHAT and CDR2 FQNNGV. Unmatched junction bases numbered 5, after V lost 1 base and J lost 4 bases. CDR3 length equals 15 residues. The CDR3 DNA follows: TGTGCCAGCAGCTTAGTAAACAGGGGGGGCACTGAAGCTTTCTTT. Translated, it gives CASSLVNRGGTEAFF.

The chain is built from TRBV18 and TRBJ1-1; TRBD1 might be the D (5 bases). V was pared by 6 bases and J by 5 bases, with 19 bases between. The germline V gene encodes CDR1 KGHSH and CDR2 LQKENI. CDR3 length equals 15 residues. The CDR3 sequence: CASSSRGDLWTEAFF. For the CDR3, the DNA is TGTGCCAGCTCCTCCCGGGGGGATCTGTGGACTGAAGCTTTCTTT.

This chain uses TRBV19 with TRBJ1-5; tentative D call: TRBD1 (6 bases). CDR1 and CDR2 (germline): LNHDA, SQIVND (reference sequence). Trimming removed 7 bases from V and 4 bases from J, with 17 bases in between. This CDR3 has 15 amino acids. CDR3 sequence reads: CASILTPQGNQPQHF. For the CDR3, the DNA is TGTGCCAGTATCCTCACCCCCCAGGGGAATCAGCCCCAGCATTTT.

The chain links TRBV2 to TRBJ2-2; tentatively, D is TRBD1 (5 bases). The V gene's germline CDR1 is SNHLY and CDR2 FYNNEI. The V gene lost 6 bases and the J gene lost 2 bases, with 10 bases spanning the gap. There are 14 residues in the CDR3. The CDR3 sequence is CASSLRDNTGELFF. In nucleotides, the CDR3 is TGTGCCAGCAGCCTCAGGGATAACACCGGGGAGCTGTTTTTT.

In its sample, this clone was seen a few times. The V and J genes are TRBV5-4 and TRBJ2-1; no definite D call. V was clipped by 4 bases and J by 6 bases, with 8 bases between them. The length of the CDR3 is 12 residues. Looked up from germline, CDR1 is SGHNT and CDR2 is YYREEE (reference sequence). CDR3: CASSTNTNEQFF. The CDR3 DNA follows: TGTGCCAGCAGCACAAACACCAATGAGCAGTTCTTC.

V usage is TRBV5-8 and J usage is TRBJ1-2, with a possible D match to TRBD1 (6 bases). Trimming stripped 0 bases from V and 6 bases from J, with 15 bases between. This CDR3 has 15 amino acids. Germline V lookup: CDR1 SGHTS, CDR2 YDEGEE. The CDR3 DNA follows: TGTGCCAGCAGCTTGGCGAGTTCAGGGGCGGATGGCTACACCTTC. Its protein product is CASSLASSGADGYTF.

This clone showed up just once. This chain connects TRBV27 to TRBJ2-1; D perhaps matches TRBD2 (5 bases). Germline assignment: CDR1 MNHEY and CDR2 SMNVEV (reference sequence). Trimming removed 2 bases at V and 2 bases at J, with 16 bases between. This CDR3 has 17 residues. CDR3 sequence (DNA): TGTGCCAGCAGTTTAGGATTGCCCGCTAGCCCCTACAATGAGCAGTTCTTC. Its translation: CASSLGLPASPYNEQFF.

V and J are TRBV4-3 and TRBJ2-5; 8 bases are a match to TRBD2. The CDR3 is 13 amino acids. V lost 3 bases, J lost 4 bases, and 1 base stayed unmatched. Per the germline V gene, CDR1 is LGHNA and CDR2 is YSLEER. CDR3 DNA: TGCGCCAGCAGCCAGGCGGGGGGAGAGACCCAGTACTTC. Translating it yields CASSQAGGETQYF.

The chain recombines TRBV29-1 with TRBJ2-1; D is perhaps TRBD1 (5 bases). V lost 6 bases, J lost 7 bases, and 13 bases lay in between. CDR1 is SQVTM and CDR2 is ANQGSEA in the germline V gene. The CDR3 is made up of 12 amino acids. CDR3 DNA: TGCAGCGTCAGGCAAGGGGCGAATGAGCAGTTCTTC. It yields the protein CSVRQGANEQFF.

V gene TRBV29-1 combines with J gene TRBJ2-5; tentative D call: TRBD1 (6 bases). The V end was cut by 4 bases, the J end by 1 base, with 10 bases between. Germline V gene sequence: CDR1 SQVTM, CDR2 ANQGSEA. The CDR3 is 13 amino acids. The CDR3 protein is CSVVGGFQETQYF. The CDR3, as DNA: TGCAGCGTTGTTGGGGGCTTCCAAGAGACCCAGTACTTC.

The V and J genes are TRBV7-2 and TRBJ2-7, with TRBD2 matching over 8 bases. Per germline, CDR1 SGHTA and CDR2 FQGNSA. Losses at the gene ends were 0 bases for V and 6 bases for J; bases not matched to a gene: 7. This CDR3 has 15 residues. CDR3 sequence (DNA): TGTGCCAGCAGCTTAGCTAGGGCGGGAGGTGGCGAGCAGTACTTC. Translated: CASSLARAGGGEQYF.

The chain carries TRBV5-6 and TRBJ2-7, with 7 bases fitting TRBD2. This CDR3 spans 17 amino acids. Germline V lookup: CDR1 SGHDT, CDR2 YYEEEE. V shed 2 bases, J shed 2 bases, and the junction held 13 bases outside the gene matches. CDR3: CASSFVLGGSVPYEQYF. The CDR3 DNA reads TGTGCCAGCAGCTTTGTTCTGGGCGGGAGTGTCCCCTACGAGCAGTACTTC.

This chain uses TRBV9 with TRBJ1-2; the D gene is possibly TRBD1 (6 bases). Germline CDR1 SGDLS, CDR2 YYNGEE. The CDR3 loop spans 15 amino acids. V shed 2 bases and J shed 2 bases, with 13 bases lying between them. The CDR3 DNA is TGTGCCAGCAGCGTCCCAGGCGGGGGCAACTATGGCTACACCTTC. Translated, it gives CASSVPGGGNYGYTF.

This chain connects TRBV19 to TRBJ1-2; 8 nucleotides align to TRBD1. This CDR3 has 14 amino acids. V dropped 7 bases and J dropped 5; count of bases not matched to a gene: 9. Germline V gene sequence: CDR1 LNHDA, CDR2 SQIVND (reference sequence). CDR3 sequence: CASKGTGRNYGYTF. Here the CDR3 DNA reads TGTGCCAGTAAGGGGACAGGAAGGAATTATGGCTACACCTTC.

The chain employs TRBV6-6 and TRBJ1-2, with a possible D match to TRBD1 (5 bases). The CDR3 consists of 13 residues. Germline-derived CDR1 and CDR2 are MNHNY and SVGAGI (reference sequence). Trimming took off 7 bases at V and 4 bases at J, with 13 bases between the two ends. The CDR3 DNA reads as TGTGCCAGCAACCCAGGGACTACCTATGGCTACACCTTC. Amino acid sequence: CASNPGTTYGYTF.

As DNA, the CDR3 is TGTGCCTGGGACAGGGCCAACTATGGCTACACCTTC. Translation: CAWDRANYGYTF. The V gene is TRBV30, the J gene TRBJ1-2; 7 bases align to TRBD1. V gave up 5 bases and J gave up 2 bases; unmatched junction bases: 2. Looked up from germline, CDR1 is GTSNPN and CDR2 is SVGIG (reference sequence). The CDR3 spans 12 residues.

This clone appeared a single time. The chain joins TRBV27 to TRBJ1-4; 7 bases map to TRBD1. Germline V gene lookup returns CDR1 MNHEY and CDR2 SMNVEV (reference sequence). This CDR3 is 14 amino acids long. V gave up 5 bases and J gave up 7 bases; unmatched junction bases: 7. The CDR3 DNA reads TGTGCCAGCAGTCCCTGGACAGGTGTTGAAAAACTGTTTTTT. Its translation: CASSPWTGVEKLFF. The entire variable domain, with the rest obtained from reference TRBV27 and TRBJ1-4, is as follows: EAQVTQNPRYLITVTGKKLTVTCSQNMNHEYMSWYRQDPGLGLRQIYYSMNVEVTDKGDVPEGYKVSRKEKRNFPLILESPSPNQTSLYFCASSPWTGVEKLFFGSGTQLSVL.

The chain is built from TRBV7-9 and TRBJ1-2; tentatively, D is TRBD1 (6 bases). Trimming stripped 5 bases from V and 0 bases from J, with 13 bases between. The CDR3 runs 15 residues. Germline-derived CDR1 and CDR2 are SEHNR and FQNEAQ (reference sequence). CDR3 in amino acids: CASSATGSSNYGYTF. CDR3 coding DNA: TGTGCCAGCAGCGCCACAGGGAGCTCTAACTATGGCTACACCTTC.